The clone carrying this TCR beta chain was recorded at least ten times. Its antigen is undetermined. Time point denoted: patch test 1, 2 weeks after DPC sensitization. Noted treatment: therapeutic diphenylcyclopropenone sensitization with weekly scalp DPC. One entry per CDR3 protein results from TCRdb running MiXCR on the RACE reads. The sample holds some 380,000 distinct CDR3 sequences, 4% to 5.5% seen once. The data stem from a study of human T cells and chemical hapten exposure. As for the study in general: Each week of the roughly 25-week study, patients had diphenylcyclopropenone applied to the scalp. Points from the study as a whole: Donors were affected by alopecia, so their immune reaction might vary from that of healthy individuals.

The junction had 6 bases not matched to a gene; V was cut back by 5 bases and J by 3 bases. Germline V CDR1 and CDR2: KGHDR, SFDVKD. There are 15 residues in the CDR3. The material was whole blood, obtained in connection with sensitization to the hapten diphenylcyclopropenone (DPC). The clonotype originates from a woman aged 45 to 65 with alopecia areata. Some clones in this sample may be carry-over from other donors' samples. J is TRBJ1-5 and V is TRBV24-1, with TRBD1 matching over 7 bases. The CDR3 DNA sequence: TGTGCCACCAGTGTCCCCGGGACAGACAATCAGCCCCAGCATTTT. Its translation is CATSVPGTDNQPQHF.